This T cell receptor beta chain was identified during a study of Tregs in tolerant kidney transplant recipients. At the level of the study: Mixed chimerism was transient after nonmyeloablative marrow transplants from related graft donors. Study results and limitations: For some patients, primers changed over time, blocking nucleotide-level comparison.

Assay used: immunoSEQ multiplex PCR; TCRdb lists only in-frame clones, some missing. The sample has tens of thousands of clones; around 93% are singletons. On this clone itself: Its cognate antigen is unknown.

CD4+CD25+CD127- Tregs, CD4+CD25- non-Tregs, CD4 and CD8 cells were sorted. Before regulatory T cell sorting, thawed PBMCs rested overnight at 37°C in about 210 IU/ml IL-2. Germline V gene lookup returns CDR1 LNHDA and CDR2 SQIVND (reference sequence). The V and J ends lost 1 base and 1 base respectively, with 7 bases between them. The CDR3 consists of 14 residues. The clonotype was recovered from a human donor who received a combined kidney and bone marrow transplant. The chain is built from TRBV19 and TRBJ2-5; D unresolved. This specimen consisted of Tregs from blood, obtained before the transplant. CDR3 amino acids: CASSIGRTQETQYF. CDR3 nucleotides: TGTGCCAGTAGTATAGGACGGACCCAAGAGACCCAGTACTTC.